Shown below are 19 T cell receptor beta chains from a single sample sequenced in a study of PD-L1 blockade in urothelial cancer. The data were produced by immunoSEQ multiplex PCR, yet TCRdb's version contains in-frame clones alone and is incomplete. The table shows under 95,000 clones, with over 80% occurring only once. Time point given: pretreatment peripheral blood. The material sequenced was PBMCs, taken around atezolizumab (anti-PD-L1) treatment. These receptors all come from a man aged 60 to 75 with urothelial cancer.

CDR3 protein: CASSLDGGRGQETQYF. The CDR3 DNA sequence: TGTGCCAGCAGCTTGGATGGCGGGAGGGGACAAGAGACCCAGTACTTC. The gene calls are TRBV5-5 and TRBJ2-5; 9 bases are a match to TRBD2. CDR3 length equals 16 residues. J gave up 2 bases and V 0 bases, and 5 bases lay outside the gene matches. Looked up from germline, CDR1 is SGHKS and CDR2 is YYEKEE (reference sequence).

The CDR3 is CASSGSRVNTGELFF. The CDR3 DNA sequence: TGTGCCAGCAGTGGGAGCAGGGTCAACACCGGGGAGCTGTTTTTT. V gene TRBV6-1 combines with J gene TRBJ2-2, with D perhaps matching TRBD1 (5 bases). The V gene lost 4 bases and the J gene lost 2 bases, with 11 bases spanning the gap. The germline gives CDR1 MNHNS, CDR2 SASEGT. This CDR3 has 15 amino acids.

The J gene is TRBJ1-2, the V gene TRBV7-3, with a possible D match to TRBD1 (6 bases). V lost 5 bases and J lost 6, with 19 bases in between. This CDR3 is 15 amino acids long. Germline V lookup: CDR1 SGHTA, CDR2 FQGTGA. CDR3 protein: CASSPAPGHRDGYTF. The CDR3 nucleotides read TGTGCCAGCAGCCCAGCTCCGGGACATAGGGATGGCTACACCTTC.

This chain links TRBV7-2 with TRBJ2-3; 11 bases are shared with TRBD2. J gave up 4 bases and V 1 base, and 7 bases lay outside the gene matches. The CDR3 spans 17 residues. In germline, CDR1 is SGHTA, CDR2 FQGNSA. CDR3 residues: CASSLDLAGGIADTQYF. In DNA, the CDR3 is TGTGCCAGCAGCTTAGACCTAGCGGGGGGCATCGCAGATACGCAGTATTTT.

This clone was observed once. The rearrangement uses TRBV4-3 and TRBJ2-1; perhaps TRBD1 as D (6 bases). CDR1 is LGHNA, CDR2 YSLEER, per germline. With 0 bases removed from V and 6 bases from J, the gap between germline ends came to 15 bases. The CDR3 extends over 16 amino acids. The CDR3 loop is CASSQDYNRVGNEQFF. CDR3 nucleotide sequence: TGCGCCAGCAGCCAAGATTACAACAGGGTGGGCAATGAGCAGTTCTTC.

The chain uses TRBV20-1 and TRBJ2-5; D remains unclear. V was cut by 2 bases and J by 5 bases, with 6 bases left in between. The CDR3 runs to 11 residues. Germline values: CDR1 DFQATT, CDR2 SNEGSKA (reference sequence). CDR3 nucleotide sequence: TGCAGTGCTAGATTACGGGAGACCCAGTACTTC. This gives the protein CSARLRETQYF.

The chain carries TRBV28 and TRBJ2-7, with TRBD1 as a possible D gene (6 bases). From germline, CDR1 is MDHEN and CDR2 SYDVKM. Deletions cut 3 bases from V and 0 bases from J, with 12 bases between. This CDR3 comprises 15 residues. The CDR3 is CASSFGQTSSYEQYF. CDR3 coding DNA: TGTGCCAGCAGTTTTGGACAGACGAGCTCCTACGAGCAGTACTTC.

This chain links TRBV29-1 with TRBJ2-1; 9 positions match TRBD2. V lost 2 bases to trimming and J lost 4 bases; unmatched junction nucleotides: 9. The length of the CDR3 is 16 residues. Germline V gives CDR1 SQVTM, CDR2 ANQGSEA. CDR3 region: CSVEPPSGGSYNEQFF. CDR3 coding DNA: TGCAGCGTTGAACCCCCCAGCGGGGGGTCTTACAATGAGCAGTTCTTC.

For the CDR3, the DNA is TGTGCCAGCAGTGGGAGGGGGCAGGGTGAAAAACTGTTTTTT. Its translation is CASSGRGQGEKLFF. This chain connects TRBV2 to TRBJ1-4; TRBD1 aligns across 7 bases. CDR3 length equals 14 residues. Looked up from germline, CDR1 is SNHLY and CDR2 is FYNNEI. The J segment lost 7 bases and the V segment lost 4 bases, leaving 6 bases of the junction unmatched.

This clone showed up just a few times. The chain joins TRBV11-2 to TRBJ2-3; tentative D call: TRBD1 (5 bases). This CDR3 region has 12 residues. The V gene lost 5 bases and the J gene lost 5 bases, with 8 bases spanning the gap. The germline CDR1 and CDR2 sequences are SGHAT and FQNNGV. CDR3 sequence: CASSRTLDTQYF. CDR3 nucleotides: TGTGCCAGCAGCCGGACACTAGATACGCAGTATTTT.

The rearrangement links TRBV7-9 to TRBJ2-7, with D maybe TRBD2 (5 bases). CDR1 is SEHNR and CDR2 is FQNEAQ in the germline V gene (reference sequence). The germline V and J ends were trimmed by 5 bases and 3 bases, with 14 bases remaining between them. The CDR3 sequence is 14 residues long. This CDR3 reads CASSPLGVVYEQYF. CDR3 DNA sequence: TGTGCCAGCAGCCCTCTCGGGGTTGTCTACGAGCAGTACTTC.

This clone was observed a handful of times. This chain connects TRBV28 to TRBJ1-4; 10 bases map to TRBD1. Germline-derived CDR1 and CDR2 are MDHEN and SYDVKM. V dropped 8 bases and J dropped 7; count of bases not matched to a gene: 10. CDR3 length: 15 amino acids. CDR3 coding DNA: TGTGCCAGCGGTGTTAGGACAGGGGGTTCTGAAAAACTGTTTTTT. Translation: CASGVRTGGSEKLFF. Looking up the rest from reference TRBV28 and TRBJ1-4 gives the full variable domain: DVKVTQSSRYLVKRTGEKVFLECVQDMDHENMFWYRQDPGLGLRLIYFSYDVKMKEKGDIPEGYSVSREKKERFSLILESASTNQTSMYLCASGVRTGGSEKLFFGSGTQLSVL.

The CDR3 sequence: CASSPPDRGFQETQYF. The CDR3 DNA reads as TGCGCCAGCAGCCCCCCGGACAGGGGCTTCCAAGAGACCCAGTACTTC. The V and J genes are TRBV5-1 and TRBJ2-5; 9 bases map to TRBD1. With 4 bases clipped from V and 1 base from J, the junction kept 8 bases outside the gene matches. Germline V lookup: CDR1 SGHRS, CDR2 YFSETQ. This CDR3 has 16 amino acids.

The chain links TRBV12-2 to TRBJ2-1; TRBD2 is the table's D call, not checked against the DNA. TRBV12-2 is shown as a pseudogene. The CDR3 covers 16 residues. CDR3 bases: TGTGCAAGTCGCTTCTCCAAGGGACTAGCCGGAGGGGGTGAGTTCTTC. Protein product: CASRFSKGLAGGGEFF.

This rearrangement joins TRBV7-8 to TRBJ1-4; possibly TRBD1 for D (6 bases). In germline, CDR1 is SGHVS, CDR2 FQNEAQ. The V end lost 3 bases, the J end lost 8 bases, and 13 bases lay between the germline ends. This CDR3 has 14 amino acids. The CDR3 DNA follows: TGTGCCAGCAGCTTGGACAGCATTGTCGAAAAACTGTTTTTT. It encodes CASSLDSIVEKLFF.

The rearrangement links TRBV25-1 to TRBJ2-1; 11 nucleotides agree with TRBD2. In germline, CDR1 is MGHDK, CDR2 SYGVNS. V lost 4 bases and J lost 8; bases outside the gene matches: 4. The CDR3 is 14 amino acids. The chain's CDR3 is CASSGLAGSDEQFF. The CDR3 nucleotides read TGTGCCAGCAGTGGACTAGCGGGAAGCGATGAGCAGTTCTTC.

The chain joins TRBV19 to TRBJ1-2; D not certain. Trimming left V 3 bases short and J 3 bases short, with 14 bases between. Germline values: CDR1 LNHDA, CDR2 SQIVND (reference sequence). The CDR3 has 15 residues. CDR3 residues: CASSMFGSPDYGYTF. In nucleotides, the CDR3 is TGTGCCAGTAGTATGTTCGGGTCGCCGGACTATGGCTACACCTTC.

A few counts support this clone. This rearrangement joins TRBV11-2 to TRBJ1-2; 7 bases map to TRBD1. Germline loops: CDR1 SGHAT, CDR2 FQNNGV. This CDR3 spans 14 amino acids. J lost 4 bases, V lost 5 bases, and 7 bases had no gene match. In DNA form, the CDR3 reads TGTGCCAGCAGCCCGGGACAGCTCCCCTATGGCTACACCTTC. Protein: CASSPGQLPYGYTF.

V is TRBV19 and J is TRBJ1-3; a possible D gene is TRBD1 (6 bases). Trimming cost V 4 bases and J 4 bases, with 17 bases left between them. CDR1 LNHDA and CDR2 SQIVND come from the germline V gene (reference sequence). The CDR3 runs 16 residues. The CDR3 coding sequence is TGTGCCAGTAGTACTGGACAGCGTATGGGAGGAAACACCATATATTTT. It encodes CASSTGQRMGGNTIYF.